The 28 T cell receptor beta chains below were found in one sample sequenced in a study of identical twins. TCRdb re-derived calls from the 5' RACE reads in MiXCR, one entry per CDR3 protein. The sample contains some 250,000 distinct CDR3 sequences, 5% to 7% of which appear only once. These data were also reused for a study on T cells expressing NK-cell markers.

The specimen sequenced was CD8+ T cells sorted from blood. Receptor source: a young woman in good health.

This clonotype was seen ten or more times. The V call is TRBV6-5, the J call TRBJ1-5; tentatively, D is TRBD1 (6 bases). With 0 bases removed from V and 1 base from J, the gap between germline ends came to 7 bases. This CDR3 is 15 amino acids long. Germline V gene lookup returns CDR1 MNHEY and CDR2 SVGAGI. The CDR3 DNA reads as TGTGCCAGCAGTTACTCGGACAGCAGCAATCAGCCCCAGCATTTT. Translation: CASSYSDSSNQPQHF.

This clonotype was counted ten times or more. The gene calls are TRBV7-2 and TRBJ2-4; D remains unclear. V lost 1 base, J lost 0 bases, and 4 bases lay in between. Germline lookup yields CDR1 SGHTA and CDR2 FQGNSA. The CDR3 loop spans 14 amino acids. This chain's CDR3 is CASSLGVAKNIQYF. The CDR3 DNA reads as TGTGCCAGCAGCTTAGGTGTAGCCAAAAACATTCAGTACTTC.

The chain combines TRBV7-9 with TRBJ2-7, with D unclear. Germline V lookup: CDR1 SEHNR, CDR2 FQNEAQ (reference sequence). Trimming pared 1 base from V and 0 bases from J, leaving 10 bases between. The CDR3 runs 15 residues. The CDR3 DNA reads as TGTGCCAGCAGCTTAGGGCAGCTCGACTCCTACGAGCAGTACTTC. This gives the protein CASSLGQLDSYEQYF.

This chain connects TRBV11-2 to TRBJ1-1; D is uncertain. The CDR3 extends over 12 amino acids. The ends were cut back, 4 bases at V and 7 bases at J, with 10 bases in the middle. Germline V gene data show CDR1 as SGHAT and CDR2 as FQNNGV. The CDR3: CASSWSSSEAFF. The CDR3 nucleotides are TGTGCCAGCAGCTGGAGTAGCAGTGAAGCTTTCTTT.

This clonotype was recorded many times. The chain links TRBV5-6 to TRBJ2-7, with 10 bases fitting TRBD1. The CDR3 sequence is 14 residues long. V lost 3 bases to trimming and J lost 4 bases; unmatched junction nucleotides: 4. CDR1 SGHDT and CDR2 YYEEEE come from the germline V gene. The CDR3 is CASSYGTGAYEQYF. Written as DNA, the CDR3 is TGTGCCAGCAGCTACGGGACAGGGGCTTACGAGCAGTACTTC.

V is TRBV12-3 or TRBV12-4 and J is TRBJ2-5; D not certain. The CDR3 spans 13 residues. V was clipped by 3 bases and J by 2 bases, with 7 bases between them. The CDR3 DNA follows: TGTGCCAGCAGTTTCGGGCTACAAGAGACCCAGTACTTC. Translating gives CASSFGLQETQYF.

The table lists this clonotype with many counts. The chain has TRBV9 and TRBJ1-6, with 7 bases lining up with TRBD1. Trimming removed 3 bases from V and 5 bases from J; junction bases left unmatched: 5. Germline values: CDR1 SGDLS, CDR2 YYNGEE. The CDR3 covers 15 residues. The CDR3 region is CASSGQGGHNSPLHF. The CDR3 DNA sequence: TGTGCCAGCAGCGGACAGGGAGGGCATAATTCACCCCTCCACTTT. Variable domain in full (rest from reference TRBV9 and TRBJ1-6): DSGVTQTPKHLITATGQRVTLRCSPRSGDLSVYWYQQSLDQGLQFLIQYYNGEERAKGNILERFSAQQFPDLHSELNLSSLELGDSALYFCASSGQGGHNSPLHFGNGTRLTVT.

Only a few counts were recorded for this clonotype. V usage is TRBV27 and J usage is TRBJ2-7, with 7 bases lining up with TRBD2. The CDR3 consists of 15 residues. Germline CDR1 and CDR2: MNHEY and SMNVEV (reference sequence). Trimming at V came to 5 bases and at J to 5 bases, leaving 12 bases not matched to a gene. The CDR3 coding sequence is TGTGCCAGCAGTCTTCTGGCGGGAGAGTATAACGAGCAGTACTTC. As protein: CASSLLAGEYNEQYF.

The chain's CDR3 is CASSQGLAGVGELFF. The DNA of the CDR3 is TGTGCCAGCAGCCAGGGACTAGCGGGAGTCGGGGAGCTGTTTTTT. The chain has TRBV7-9 and TRBJ2-2, with TRBD2 matching 14 bases. CDR3 length: 15 amino acids. Trimming took 5 bases from V and 7 from J; bases not matched to a gene: 3. CDR1 and CDR2 (germline): SEHNR, FQNEAQ (reference sequence).

This clonotype was observed a few times. The V and J genes are TRBV5-4 and TRBJ2-4; D possibly corresponds to TRBD2 (6 bases). The CDR3 totals 16 residues. The V gene's germline CDR1 is SGHNT and CDR2 YYREEE (reference sequence). Trimming removed 6 bases from V and 9 bases from J, with 25 bases in between. CDR3 nucleotides: TGTGCCAGCATACCCGACGACGACCGACTGGGGGGCATTCAGTACTTC. Its translation is CASIPDDDRLGGIQYF.

This clonotype was recorded many times. The genes are TRBV9 and TRBJ2-7; D is tentatively TRBD1 or TRBD2 (5 bases each). Germline V gives CDR1 SGDLS, CDR2 YYNGEE. V was trimmed by 3 bases and J by 1 base, leaving 14 bases between them. The CDR3 covers 15 residues. Here the CDR3 reads CASSETGGRSYEQYF. In DNA, the CDR3 is TGTGCCAGCAGCGAAACAGGAGGAAGGTCCTACGAGCAGTACTTC.

Ten or more counts support this clonotype. This chain connects TRBV12-3 or TRBV12-4 to TRBJ1-3, with no clear D. Trimming removed 6 bases from V and 8 bases from J, with 11 bases in between. The CDR3 spans 12 residues. The CDR3 DNA reads TGTGCCAGCAGCCCTTCTGGCCACACCATATATTTT. Amino acid sequence: CASSPSGHTIYF.

V is TRBV6-2 or TRBV6-3 and J is TRBJ2-7; TRBD2 agrees at 9 bases. The V gene end was trimmed by 2 bases and the J gene end by 5 bases; junction bases not matched to a gene: 10. There are 16 residues in the CDR3. Germline CDR1 and CDR2: MNHEY and SVGEGT. The CDR3 DNA reads TGTGCCAGCAGTTACCCCGGACTAGCGAGTCCCCACGAGCAGTACTTC. Protein product: CASSYPGLASPHEQYF.

The chain recombines TRBV5-1 with TRBJ2-3, with no clear D. This CDR3 has 14 amino acids. The V gene's germline CDR1 is SGHRS and CDR2 YFSETQ. V was pared by 0 bases and J by 3 bases, with 8 bases between. The CDR3 here is CASSLALGTDTQYF. DNA for the CDR3: TGCGCCAGCAGCTTGGCGTTAGGTACAGATACGCAGTATTTT.

The J gene is TRBJ2-7, the V gene TRBV11-2, with TRBD2 as a possible D gene (6 bases). V lost 1 base and J lost 6, with 16 bases in between. From germline, CDR1 is SGHAT and CDR2 FQNNGV. The CDR3 sequence is 15 residues long. This CDR3 reads CASSLGAGKGSEQYF. CDR3 bases: TGTGCCAGCAGCTTAGGGGCGGGAAAAGGAAGCGAGCAGTACTTC.

The V gene is TRBV9, the J gene TRBJ2-7; no clear D gene. The germline CDR1 and CDR2 sequences are SGDLS and YYNGEE. Trimming pared 3 bases from V and 3 bases from J, leaving 16 bases between. The CDR3 has 15 amino acids. The CDR3: CASSAGYSRIYEQYF. The CDR3 DNA reads as TGTGCCAGCAGCGCCGGTTATAGCAGGATCTACGAGCAGTACTTC.

This clonotype was counted many times. The V call is TRBV7-9, the J call TRBJ2-2; the match to TRBD1 covers 8 bases. Germline loops: CDR1 SEHNR, CDR2 FQNEAQ (reference sequence). This CDR3 spans 14 amino acids. V was pared by 6 bases and J by 6 bases, with 6 bases of the junction left unmatched. CDR3 nucleotides: TGTGCCAGCAGTCGGACAGGGAAAGCCGGGGAGCTGTTTTTT. It encodes CASSRTGKAGELFF.

This clonotype was found many times. This chain uses TRBV9 with TRBJ1-1, with D perhaps matching TRBD1 (5 bases). There are 14 residues in the CDR3. CDR1 is SGDLS and CDR2 is YYNGEE in the germline V gene. Trimming took 0 bases from V and 4 from J, leaving 10 bases between them. In DNA, the CDR3 is TGTGCCAGCAGCGTAGGGGGCGCGGGCACTGAAGCTTTCTTT. This encodes CASSVGGAGTEAFF.

This clonotype turned up a few times. This sequence joins TRBV10-3 and TRBJ1-5, with 7 bases identical to TRBD1. In germline, CDR1 is ENHRY, CDR2 SYGVKD. This CDR3 comprises 16 residues. The ends lost 2 bases at V and 0 bases at J; junction bases unmatched: 4. DNA for the CDR3: TGTGCCATCAGTGAGACCCGACAGGGTAGCAATCAGCCCCAGCATTTT. Protein sequence: CAISETRQGSNQPQHF.

This clonotype was seen a few times. The chain is built from TRBV4-2 and TRBJ2-1, with 8 nucleotides matching TRBD2. CDR3 length: 16 amino acids. CDR1 is LGHNA, CDR2 YNFKEQ, per germline. V lost 0 bases and J lost 4; bases outside the gene matches: 5. The CDR3 sequence is CASSQDRGGAYNEQFF. In DNA, the CDR3 is TGTGCCAGCAGCCAAGATCGGGGGGGCGCGTACAATGAGCAGTTCTTC.

The V gene is TRBV5-5, the J gene TRBJ2-5; D is possibly TRBD1 (5 bases). Germline V gene lookup returns CDR1 SGHKS and CDR2 YYEKEE (reference sequence). The V end was cut by 6 bases, the J end by 4 bases, with 13 bases between. The CDR3 totals 13 residues. The CDR3 loop is CASTTWGAETQYF. The CDR3 DNA is TGTGCCAGCACCACTTGGGGCGCAGAGACCCAGTACTTC.

This clonotype was observed a handful of times. The chain is built from TRBV5-1 and TRBJ1-2; D remains ambiguous. Germline V gene data show CDR1 as SGHRS and CDR2 as YFSETQ. The CDR3 has 14 amino acids. The V end was cut by 0 bases, the J end by 5 bases, with 11 bases between. The CDR3 protein is CASSLGRVPYGYTF. DNA of the CDR3: TGCGCCAGCAGCTTGGGTAGGGTCCCATATGGCTACACCTTC.

The V call is TRBV7-6, the J call TRBJ2-7, with D possibly TRBD1 on 6 matching bases. Germline loops: CDR1 SGHVS, CDR2 FNYEAQ. The V gene lost 5 bases and the J gene lost 2 bases, with 13 bases spanning the gap. The CDR3 totals 14 residues. CDR3 region: CASSPSAGAYEQYF. DNA for the CDR3: TGTGCCAGCAGCCCCTCAGCAGGGGCCTACGAGCAGTACTTC. The full variable domain, in which reference TRBV7-6 and TRBJ2-7 provide the parts outside the CDR3, is GAGVSQSPRYKVTKRGQDVALRCDPISGHVSLYWYRQALGQGPEFLTYFNYEAQQDKSGLPNDRFSAERPEGSISTLTIQRTEQRDSAMYRCASSPSAGAYEQYFGPGTRLTVT.

The chain employs TRBV19 and TRBJ1-1, with D unclear. Germline V gene data show CDR1 as LNHDA and CDR2 as SQIVND (reference sequence). Trimming cost V 4 bases and J 1 base, with 7 bases left between them. This CDR3 comprises 13 residues. The chain's CDR3 is CASSTAANTEAFF. The CDR3 coding sequence is TGTGCCAGTAGTACGGCAGCGAACACTGAAGCTTTCTTT.

The sample holds many counts of this clonotype. The V and J genes are TRBV7-9 and TRBJ2-1; 7 nucleotides match TRBD2. V dropped 6 bases and J dropped 9; count of bases not matched to a gene: 5. Germline CDR1 reads SEHNR; CDR2 reads FQNEAQ (reference sequence). The length of the CDR3 is 12 residues. The CDR3 reads CASRWEGTEQFF. The CDR3 coding sequence is TGTGCCAGCAGGTGGGAGGGCACTGAGCAGTTCTTC.

This clonotype came up a few times. V gene TRBV27 combines with J gene TRBJ1-5, with D perhaps TRBD1 (5 bases). Germline lookup yields CDR1 MNHEY and CDR2 SMNVEV (reference sequence). Trimming pared 2 bases from V and 2 bases from J, leaving 10 bases between. The CDR3 length is 15 residues. CDR3 sequence reads: CASSLRGSGNQPQHF. The CDR3 DNA follows: TGTGCCAGCAGTTTACGGGGGAGTGGCAATCAGCCCCAGCATTTT.

V is TRBV20-1 and J is TRBJ2-3; D could derive from TRBD1 or TRBD2 (7 bases each). V was shortened by 5 bases and J by 5 bases, with 14 bases between the two germline ends. Germline CDR1 DFQATT, CDR2 SNEGSKA (reference sequence). This CDR3 region has 13 residues. The CDR3 spells CSAQGGPIDTQYF. The CDR3 region has the DNA TGCAGTGCTCAGGGGGGGCCAATAGATACGCAGTATTTT.

This clonotype was found a few times. V and J are TRBV12-5 and TRBJ1-1; a weak D match, TRBD1 (6 bases). The germline CDR1 and CDR2 sequences are LGHNT and FRNRAP. Trimming left V 0 bases short and J 5 bases short, with 13 bases between. The CDR3 spans 15 residues. The CDR3: CASGLVGGSGTEAFF. The CDR3 DNA follows: TGTGCTAGTGGTTTGGTAGGGGGGTCAGGGACTGAAGCTTTCTTT.